Sequencing of this T cell receptor beta chain was carried out in a study of shared clonotypes between healthy human individuals. As concerns this clone: This sequence is one base from a far larger clone and is likely a read error. Other DNA sequences in this specimen translate into the identical CDR3.

CDR3 length: 16 residues. The germline V gene encodes CDR1 MNHNS and CDR2 SASEGT. V was shortened by 0 bases and J by 3 bases, with 14 bases between the two germline ends. Libraries were prepared by immunoSEQ multiplex PCR; TCRdb keeps only in-frame clonotypes and omits some of them. The sample records more than 400,000 clones, roughly 80% being singletons. V is TRBV6-1 and J is TRBJ2-5; unclear D gene. The clonotype originates from a woman in her forties in good health. Some clones in this sample may be carry-over from other donors' samples. The sequencing input was PBMCs. CDR3 region: CASSEAQTGTKETQYF. CDR3 coding DNA: TGTGCCAGCAGTGAAGCGCAGACTGGAACGAAAGAGACCCAGTACTTC.